This T cell receptor (beta chain) was captured by sequencing in a study of blood T cell repertoires in COVID-19. Method: immunoSEQ multiplex PCR; TCRdb's copy keeps in-frame clones and lacks some. The table includes about 94,000 clones, roughly 80% detected once. This clone has only a few counts. The TCR comes from a man between 60 and 75 years old with acute or convalescent COVID-19. The specimen sequenced was peripheral blood.

The CDR3 region is CASSWTGYNEQFF. The CDR3 DNA sequence: TGCGCCAGCAGCTGGACAGGGTACAATGAGCAGTTCTTC. V is TRBV5-1 and J is TRBJ2-1; 8 bases match TRBD1. This CDR3 region has 13 residues. CDR1 is SGHRS and CDR2 is YFSETQ in the germline V gene. V was clipped by 3 bases and J by 4 bases; unmatched bases: 0.